The sample holds many counts of the clone carrying this T cell receptor beta chain. Its target is not known. During its preparation, the TCRbeta library received unique molecular identifiers. MiXCR was run by TCRdb on the PCR reads, yielding one entry per CDR3 protein. The table lists around 450,000 distinct CDR3 sequences, 10% of them singletons. The sample belongs to a study of T-cell reconstitution after alpha-beta-depleted transplantation in children. Notes on the study in general: By about two months after transplant, alpha-beta T cells reportedly arose from several hundred graft clones that had expanded. Diversity and T-cell counts at one year after transplant derived mostly from new T cells.

The CDR3 is made up of 17 amino acids. Germline CDR1 ENHRY, CDR2 SYGVKD. V shed 3 bases and J 4 bases; nucleotides not matched to a gene: 12. The V gene is TRBV10-3, the J gene TRBJ2-1; TRBD2 matches 7 bases. Material: PBMCs, obtained before TCRalphabeta/CD19-depleted stem cell transplant. This TCR was sampled from a child aged 2 to 10 with inherited bone marrow failure, due to receive a stem cell transplant. CDR3 sequence: CAISDRLTTSRYNEQFF. The CDR3 nucleotides read TGTGCCATCAGTGACCGACTGACGACTAGCCGTTACAATGAGCAGTTCTTC.